Only a few counts were recorded for the clone carrying this T cell receptor (beta chain). Patients were all untreated before their thyroid surgery. The data are from a study of metastatic and nonmetastatic thyroid tumors. Germline CDR1 reads MNHNS; CDR2 reads SASEGT. Trimming at V came to 7 bases and at J to 11 bases, leaving 17 bases not matched to a gene. The CDR3 sequence is 15 residues long. TCRdb reprocessed the PCR reads via MiXCR. The data hold approximately 34,000 clones, with over 15% observed a single time. The sequencing sample was made of blood. The rearrangement uses TRBV6-1 and TRBJ2-1, with 7 bases identical to TRBD2. This clonotype originated in a female donor with papillary thyroid cancer or a benign thyroid nodule (not recorded which). Some clones in this sample may be carry-over from other donors' samples. CDR3 region: CASIASLSSGNQQFF. As DNA, the CDR3 is TGTGCCAGCATTGCCTCCCTTTCTAGCGGTAATCAGCAGTTCTTC.